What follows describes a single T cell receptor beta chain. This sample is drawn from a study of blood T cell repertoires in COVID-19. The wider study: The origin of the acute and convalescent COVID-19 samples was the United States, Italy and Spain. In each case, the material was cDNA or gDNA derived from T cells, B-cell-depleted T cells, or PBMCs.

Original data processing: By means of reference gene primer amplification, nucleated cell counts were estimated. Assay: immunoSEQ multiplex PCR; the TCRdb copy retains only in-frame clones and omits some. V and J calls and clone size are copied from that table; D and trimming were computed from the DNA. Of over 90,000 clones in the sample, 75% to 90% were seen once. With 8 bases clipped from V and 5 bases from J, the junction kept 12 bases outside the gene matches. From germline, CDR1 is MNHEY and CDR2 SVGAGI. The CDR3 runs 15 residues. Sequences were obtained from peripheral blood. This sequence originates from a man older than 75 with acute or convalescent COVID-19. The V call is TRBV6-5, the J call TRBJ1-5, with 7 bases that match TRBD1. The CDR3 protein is CASGRGQTNDQPQHF. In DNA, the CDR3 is TGTGCCAGCGGAAGGGGACAGACGAATGATCAGCCCCAGCATTTT.